Listed below are T cell receptor beta chains from one sample, sequenced in a study of T cells in Graves' hyperthyroidism and ophthalmopathy. TCRdb redid the calling of the multiplex PCR reads with MiXCR, one entry per CDR3 protein. The sample shows approximately 260,000 distinct CDR3 sequences, around 15% of them seen only once. Sequencing was done on a sample of blood. These receptors were obtained from a woman in her fifties or sixties with Graves' hyperthyroidism that later progressed to Graves' ophthalmopathy. CDR3s include the opening cysteine and the closing phenylalanine or tryptophan. D genes are given only for firm matches. Expanded clones are given a class, and other clones once, few, many or no size at all.

CDR3nt | CDR3aa | abundance | d_gene | v_gene | len | j_gene
TGTGCCACCAGCAGAGATGGGCTAGCGGGAGTCTCAGATACGCAGTATTTT | CATSRDGLAGVSDTQYF | - | TRBD2 | TRBV15 | 17 | TRBJ2-3
TGTGCCAGCAGTGAATTAATGGGAGGTTCCAATGAGCAGTTCTTC | CASSELMGGSNEQFF | many | - | TRBV6-1 | 15 | TRBJ2-1
TGTGCCAGCAGCCTCGGACAGGGAGAAGCTTTCTTT | CASSLGQGEAFF | many | TRBD1 | TRBV7-9 | 12 | TRBJ1-1
TGCAGTGCTAGTTCGCTAGCGGATAGCACAGATACGCAGTATTTT | CSASSLADSTDTQYF | few | TRBD2 | TRBV20-1 | 15 | TRBJ2-3
TGTGCCACCCAAACTAGCGGGAACTCCTACGAGCAGTACTTC | CATQTSGNSYEQYF | few | TRBD2 | TRBV15 | 14 | TRBJ2-7
TGTGCCAGCAGCAAGGGACTAGCGGGAGAGCAGTACTTC | CASSKGLAGEQYF | many | TRBD2 | TRBV11-3 | 13 | TRBJ2-7
TGTGCCAGCAAGCCCGATATTGTCGGGGGAGTGAGTACGCAGTATTTT | CASKPDIVGGVSTQYF | many | - | TRBV28 | 16 | TRBJ2-3
TGTGCCATCAGGGGATACACTGAAGCTTTCTTT | CAIRGYTEAFF | - | - | TRBV10-3 | 11 | TRBJ1-1
TGTGCCAGCAGTGGAATAGGGGAGAGCTCCTACGAGCAGTACTTC | CASSGIGESSYEQYF | many | - | TRBV2 | 15 | TRBJ2-7
TGTGCCAGCAGATCGTACAGGGAGCTGTTTTTT | CASRSYRELFF | - | - | TRBV27 | 11 | TRBJ2-2
TGTGCCAGCAGTATAACGGGGGCCTTTGGCTACACCTTC | CASSITGAFGYTF | many | - | TRBV27 | 13 | TRBJ1-2
TGCAGTGCTAGAGATCGACAGGGGGCAGGATCCTATGGCTACACCTTC | CSARDRQGAGSYGYTF | - | TRBD1 | TRBV20-1 | 16 | TRBJ1-2
TGTGCCAGCAGCTTCTTTTTATCAGAGACCCAGTACTTC | CASSFFLSETQYF | - | - | TRBV5-6 | 13 | TRBJ2-5
TGTGCCAGCAGGCCAGGGCGAGGCTCCTACAATGAGCAGTTCTTC | CASRPGRGSYNEQFF | many | - | TRBV11-1 | 15 | TRBJ2-1
TGTGCCAGCAGCTATGGGTACACCGGGGAGCTGTTTTTT | CASSYGYTGELFF | few | - | TRBV6-1 | 13 | TRBJ2-2
TGCAGCGTTGAGGTCCAGGAGGGGGGGGAGCAGTTCTTC | CSVEVQEGGEQFF | many | - | TRBV29-1 | 13 | TRBJ2-1
TGTGCCAGCAGTTCCAGCGGGAGGGCCCTGGAGACCCAGTACTTC | CASSSSGRALETQYF | many | TRBD2 | TRBV2 | 15 | TRBJ2-5
TGCAGTGCTAATAAGGGACACTTGAACACTGAAGCTTTCTTT | CSANKGHLNTEAFF | many | - | TRBV20-1 | 14 | TRBJ1-1
TGTGCCAGCAGCCACGGGGGGGCCCAGTACTTC | CASSHGGAQYF | few | TRBD2 | TRBV14 | 11 | TRBJ2-5
TGTGCCGCCTCGGGGAGGGGGTATGAGCAGTTCTTC | CAASGRGYEQFF | many | - | TRBV7-9 | 12 | TRBJ2-1
TGCGCCAGCCAAACGGGTTGGGGAAATGAGCAGTTCTTC | CASQTGWGNEQFF | many | - | TRBV5-1 | 13 | TRBJ2-1